This record looks at one T cell receptor (beta chain) sequence and its context. These data come from a study of blood T cell repertoires in COVID-19. TCRdb keeps only in-frame clones here, not all; method: immunoSEQ multiplex PCR. Among some 670,000 clones listed, 85% to 90% were seen once. Trimming took 3 bases from V and 8 from J, leaving 8 bases between them. The V gene's germline CDR1 is DFQATT and CDR2 SNEGSKA (reference sequence). CDR3 size: 11 residues. Sequenced sample: peripheral blood. This receptor was obtained from a woman under 30 with acute or convalescent COVID-19. V gene TRBV20-1 combines with J gene TRBJ2-1, with no clear D. CDR3 DNA: TGCAGTGCTAGTGCACTTTATGAGCAGTTCTTC. Amino acids: CSASALYEQFF.